This T cell receptor beta chain originates from a study of T cell changes during pregnancy in multiple sclerosis (dated by TCRdb to about 2019). About the investigation overall: Changes in the T cell repertoire over the course of pregnancy were examined in this study in women with multiple sclerosis.

Receptor libraries were prepared by the immunoSEQ multiplex PCR assay. Here the immuneACCESS table is served through TCRdb, limited to in-frame sequences with V and J called. Missing clones are a known gap in these copies; in checked studies unresolved V genes cover under half, and the rest lacks a known reason. This sample is represented by about 51,000 clones; around 93% of them were singletons. The top ten clonotypes cover around 1.9% of the sample. V is trimmed back by 0 bases and J by 1 base, and the junction contains 6 bases that no gene match accounts for. Based on the germline V gene, the CDR1 and CDR2 sequences are LGHNA and YSLEER. Including cysteine and phenylalanine, the CDR3 has 16 amino acids. Only CDR3 DNA remains: 48 bases, in frame from the first base. This clone has a handful of counts. What this receptor recognizes is not known. Nothing much larger sits one base from this clone, and base qualities are not available.

The clonotype originates from a female donor with multiple sclerosis, enrolled in a pregnancy study. Sequenced material: peripheral blood, taken in the second trimester of pregnancy. The sequence joins TRBV4-3 to TRBJ2-7, with 7 central nucleotides matching TRBD2. The CDR3 reads as follows: CASSQDVGGGSYEQYF. At the DNA level, the sequence is TGCGCCAGCAGCCAAGATGTCGGCGGGGGATCCTACGAGCAGTACTTC.